This T cell receptor (beta chain) was found in a study of blood T cell repertoires in COVID-19. What the recovered Cohort 3 donors had was two negative PCRs, clearance, or symptom resolution. Assay: immunoSEQ multiplex PCR; the TCRdb copy retains only in-frame clones and omits some. This sample has 450,000 or so clones, with 90% found just once. The clonotype originates from a young man who had recovered from COVID-19. The sample consisted of PBMCs or T cells enriched from blood (not recorded which).

The CDR3 coding sequence is TGTGCCAGCAGCCTCAGGAACACCGGGGAGCTGTTTTTT. As protein: CASSLRNTGELFF. The chain recombines TRBV3-1 (or the pseudogene TRBV3-2) with TRBJ2-2; D gene unclear. This CDR3 has 13 amino acids. Germline V lookup: CDR1 LGHDT, CDR2 YNNKEL (reference sequence). Trimming took 4 bases from V and 1 from J, leaving 4 bases between them.